The 12 T cell receptor beta chains below were found in one sample sequenced in a study of identical twins. TCRdb independently ran MiXCR on the 5' RACE reads; one entry per CDR3 protein. The top ten hold around 0.3% of the sample, which has 1.5 million to 2 million distinct CDR3 sequences, 32% seen once. The sample was cord blood. All receptors derive from a newborn girl in good health.

This clonotype was counted a few times. The chain combines TRBV20-1 with TRBJ2-7, with D tentatively TRBD2 (5 bases). The CDR3 has 14 residues. Germline V gene sequence: CDR1 DFQATT, CDR2 SNEGSKA (reference sequence). The germline V and J ends were trimmed by 0 bases and 0 bases, with 9 bases remaining between them. The CDR3 reads CSARDGGFSYEQYF. CDR3 sequence (DNA): TGCAGTGCTAGAGATGGAGGCTTCTCCTACGAGCAGTACTTC.

This rearrangement joins TRBV5-6 to TRBJ2-3; D is perhaps TRBD1 (6 bases). Trimming removed 2 bases from V and 8 bases from J, with 12 bases in between. CDR1 SGHDT and CDR2 YYEEEE come from the germline V gene. CDR3 length: 13 amino acids. CDR3 sequence: CASSFNRVGTQYF. CDR3 DNA sequence: TGTGCCAGCAGCTTCAACAGGGTAGGTACGCAGTATTTT.

The J gene is TRBJ2-7, the V gene TRBV13; no reliable D call. This CDR3 is 13 amino acids long. V was shortened by 5 bases and J by 4 bases, with 12 bases between the two germline ends. Germline V gene lookup returns CDR1 PRHDT and CDR2 FYEKMQ (reference sequence). CDR3 region: CASSPTMRYEQYF. The CDR3 DNA is TGTGCCAGCAGCCCAACTATGAGATACGAGCAGTACTTC. The full variable domain, in which reference TRBV13 and TRBJ2-7 provide the parts outside the CDR3, is AAGVIQSPRHLIKEKRETATLKCYPIPRHDTVYWYQQGPGQDPQFLISFYEKMQSDKGSIPDRFSAQQFSDYHSELNMSSLELGDSALYFCASSPTMRYEQYFGPGTRLTVT.

This clonotype has only a few counts. V is TRBV20-1 and J is TRBJ1-2; 9 bases map to TRBD1. This CDR3 spans 14 amino acids. CDR1 is DFQATT, CDR2 SNEGSKA, per germline (reference sequence). The V segment lost 6 bases and the J segment 5 bases; nucleotides outside the gene matches: 10. CDR3 in amino acids: CSANRQGGLYGYTF. CDR3 DNA sequence: TGCAGTGCCAACCGACAGGGGGGTCTTTATGGCTACACCTTC.

A few counts support this clonotype. V is TRBV27 and J is TRBJ2-7; TRBD2 matches 9 bases. The CDR3 spans 16 residues. With V trimmed by 9 bases and J by 7 bases, 19 bases remained unmatched. Germline lookup yields CDR1 MNHEY and CDR2 SMNVEV (reference sequence). The CDR3 is CASRRREGPLLNEQYF. CDR3 DNA: TGTGCCAGTCGGCGGCGGGAGGGCCCTCTGTTGAATGAGCAGTACTTC.

This clonotype was seen a few times. The chain couples TRBV7-2 to TRBJ1-6; 11 positions match TRBD1. CDR1 and CDR2 from the germline V gene are SGHTA and FQGNSA. V shed 3 bases and J 4 bases; nucleotides not matched to a gene: 5. The length of the CDR3 is 17 residues. CDR3 protein: CASSFGDRGVYNSPLHF. Here the CDR3 DNA reads TGTGCCAGCAGCTTCGGGGACAGGGGGGTTTATAATTCACCCCTCCACTTT.

In its sample, this clonotype was seen a few times. The V call is TRBV20-1, the J call TRBJ2-7; 8 bases line up with TRBD2. The CDR3 runs 16 residues. Per germline, CDR1 DFQATT and CDR2 SNEGSKA (reference sequence). J was trimmed by 3 bases and V by 6 bases; bases with no gene match: 16. In DNA form, the CDR3 reads TGCAGTGCCTCAGTTTTCCCGACTAGCGAGGTCTACGAGCAGTACTTC. The encoded protein is CSASVFPTSEVYEQYF.

The chain uses TRBV7-2 and TRBJ2-1; 10 bases are a match to TRBD2. The V and J ends lost 1 base and 10 bases, in that order; junction bases with no gene match: 16. The germline CDR1 and CDR2 sequences are SGHTA and FQGNSA. The CDR3 is made up of 18 amino acids. The CDR3: CASSLVVWLAGVGYEQFF. Written as DNA, the CDR3 is TGTGCCAGCAGCTTAGTCGTTTGGCTAGCGGGAGTAGGCTACGAGCAGTTCTTC.

The chain combines TRBV20-1 with TRBJ2-7, with TRBD2 as a possible D gene (5 bases). Germline V gives CDR1 DFQATT, CDR2 SNEGSKA (reference sequence). The V gene lost 1 base and the J gene lost 7 bases, with 8 bases spanning the gap. The CDR3 is made up of 11 amino acids. The DNA for the CDR3 is TGCAGTGCTAGAGTGGCGGGTGAGCAGTACTTC. Residues: CSARVAGEQYF.

As concerns this clonotype: This clone may be a read error of a much larger clone one base away. V gene TRBV6-5 combines with J gene TRBJ2-4; possible D gene TRBD2, 5 bases. V was clipped by 11 bases and J by 0 bases, with 20 bases between them. This CDR3 comprises 16 residues. Germline V gene sequence: CDR1 MNHEY, CDR2 SVGAGI. CDR3 sequence (DNA): TGTGCCCGCACAAACGGGGTCCTTCTAGCCAAAAACATTCAGTACTTC. Translating it yields CARTNGVLLAKNIQYF.

The chain employs TRBV29-1 and TRBJ1-5; 7 bases are shared with TRBD1. The CDR3 has 13 residues. V lost 6 bases and J lost 0; bases outside the gene matches: 2. The germline V gene encodes CDR1 SQVTM and CDR2 ANQGSEA. The CDR3 nucleotides read TGCAGCGTCACAGGGGATAGCAATCAGCCCCAGCATTTT. This sequence encodes CSVTGDSNQPQHF.

The chain carries TRBV2 and TRBJ2-2; D remains ambiguous. CDR3 size: 15 residues. V was pared by 0 bases and J by 4 bases, with 9 bases between. Germline V gene lookup returns CDR1 SNHLY and CDR2 FYNNEI. CDR3 amino acids: CASSEALHGTGELFF. The CDR3 DNA sequence: TGTGCCAGCAGTGAAGCGCTTCATGGCACCGGGGAGCTGTTTTTT.